This T cell receptor beta chain was sequenced for a study of blood T cell repertoires in COVID-19. Here immunoSEQ multiplex PCR was the method, and the copy in TCRdb shows in-frame clones only, minus some. Among just over 250,000 clones, 80% to 90% were seen once, and the ten largest hold around 3.9%. Many counts were recorded for this clone. The sample has other DNA sequences that encode this CDR3 too. Trimming took 6 bases from V and 4 from J; bases not matched to a gene: 2. This CDR3 contains 13 residues. The sequence was obtained from a man aged 25-40 years with acute COVID-19. The V call is TRBV12-3 or TRBV12-4, the J call TRBJ1-5; 8 positions agree with TRBD1. What was sequenced was PBMCs or T cells enriched from blood (not recorded which). CDR3 bases: TGTGCCAGCAGGGGGACAGGTAATCAGCCCCAGCATTTT. Protein: CASRGTGNQPQHF.